This entry describes one TCR beta chain. Antigen specificity is unknown. This sample is drawn from a study of cytomegalovirus exposure and HLA in healthy donors. Study as a whole: The same platform used for the 666 first-cohort repertoires was also used for the 120 or so validation repertoires, as a later analysis reported. Study observations and caveats: Across donors, most TCRs were seen rarely, yet some public ones were widespread.

Method: immunoSEQ multiplex PCR; TCRdb's copy keeps in-frame clones and lacks some. This sample yields under 250,000 clones, of which around 87% are seen a single time; 2% to 2.5% belongs to the top ten. Germline V CDR1 and CDR2: SGHDN, FVKESK. The CDR3 totals 16 residues. V was clipped by 1 base and J by 6 bases, with 17 bases between them. The receptor was derived from a young woman in good health and CMV-seropositive. Sequencing used PBMCs. The chain carries TRBV14 and TRBJ2-3, with D perhaps matching TRBD1 (5 bases). CDR3 coding DNA: TGTGCCAGCAGCCAAGCCGGACATCTGTTCGGCGATACGCAGTATTTT. Its protein is CASSQAGHLFGDTQYF.